This is a list of T cell receptor beta chains from one sample in a study of shared clonotypes between healthy human individuals. The repertoire was sequenced with immunoSEQ multiplex PCR; TCRdb's copy has only in-frame clones and lacks some. The sample contains about 1 million clones, 75% of which appear only once. The sequenced sample was memory CD4+ T cells sorted from blood. The receptors originated from a man between 18 and 35 years old in good health. CDR3s leave out the opening cysteine and the closing phenylalanine or tryptophan. The order of the fields is V gene, J gene, D gene, CDR3 protein. The D gene is left open where the match is weak.

V gene: TRBV12-5
J gene: TRBJ1-1
D gene: TRBD1
CDR3 protein: ASGADRGQAF

V gene: TRBV5-4
J gene: TRBJ2-3
D gene: NA
CDR3 protein: ASSYVLGADTQY

V gene: TRBV7-9
J gene: TRBJ1-2
D gene: NA
CDR3 protein: ASSFQDFYGYT

V gene: TRBV5-3
J gene: TRBJ2-5
D gene: NA
CDR3 protein: ARSLLETQY

V gene: TRBV19
J gene: TRBJ2-7
D gene: NA
CDR3 protein: ASSPDKGSSYEQY

V gene: TRBV6-1
J gene: TRBJ1-2
D gene: TRBD1
CDR3 protein: ASRDREVNYGYT

V gene: TRBV4-1
J gene: TRBJ1-1
D gene: NA
CDR3 protein: ASSQVLRWENTEAF

V gene: TRBV7-2
J gene: TRBJ2-2
D gene: TRBD2
CDR3 protein: ASSAGLAGTGELF

V gene: TRBV18
J gene: TRBJ2-7
D gene: NA
CDR3 protein: ASSPSQGLSYEQY

V gene: TRBV7-9
J gene: TRBJ1-1
D gene: NA
CDR3 protein: ASSLGRSDSLNTEAF

V gene: TRBV5-4
J gene: TRBJ1-1
D gene: NA
CDR3 protein: ASSFPKNTEAF

V gene: TRBV7-9
J gene: TRBJ2-4
D gene: NA
CDR3 protein: ASSHLGDGGNIQY

V gene: TRBV27
J gene: TRBJ2-7
D gene: NA
CDR3 protein: ASSFAGAVVGQY

V gene: TRBV5-1
J gene: TRBJ1-1
D gene: NA
CDR3 protein: ASSLAGVGVNTEAF

V gene: TRBV2
J gene: TRBJ1-4
D gene: NA
CDR3 protein: ASSEWRLNEKLF

V gene: TRBV5-1
J gene: TRBJ2-7
D gene: TRBD1
CDR3 protein: ASSLTGGGYEQY

V gene: TRBV5-1
J gene: TRBJ1-2
D gene: NA
CDR3 protein: ASSPRGGGVYGYT

V gene: TRBV6-1
J gene: TRBJ2-1
D gene: TRBD1
CDR3 protein: ASKRDRAYNEQF

V gene: TRBV5-4
J gene: TRBJ1-2
D gene: NA
CDR3 protein: ASSARTNNYGYT

V gene: TRBV6-6
J gene: TRBJ2-7
D gene: TRBD1
CDR3 protein: ASSKPGQVSYEQY

V gene: TRBV30
J gene: TRBJ2-3
D gene: NA
CDR3 protein: AWSVNADTQY

V gene: TRBV12-5
J gene: TRBJ2-5
D gene: TRBD2
CDR3 protein: ASGSGNLAGNQETQY

V gene: TRBV19
J gene: TRBJ2-2
D gene: TRBD2
CDR3 protein: ASSLTGTSGGGTGELF

V gene: TRBV29-1
J gene: TRBJ2-1
D gene: NA
CDR3 protein: SVVGQGGYNEQF

V gene: TRBV9
J gene: TRBJ2-3
D gene: NA
CDR3 protein: ASSPLGGKSTDTQY

V gene: TRBV6-5
J gene: TRBJ1-1
D gene: TRBD1
CDR3 protein: ASRNGQGSNTEAF

V gene: TRBV18
J gene: TRBJ1-1
D gene: NA
CDR3 protein: ASSPPWNTEAF

V gene: TRBV6-1
J gene: NA
D gene: NA
CDR3 protein: ASSEGQGWSGELF

V gene: TRBV2
J gene: TRBJ2-2
D gene: TRBD2
CDR3 protein: ASERDYNTGELF

V gene: TRBV18
J gene: TRBJ2-3
D gene: NA
CDR3 protein: ASSLGLDTQY

V gene: TRBV28
J gene: TRBJ1-3
D gene: NA
CDR3 protein: ASSADGRNTIY

V gene: TRBV7-6
J gene: TRBJ2-1
D gene: NA
CDR3 protein: ASSYPSFGGGSSYNEQF

V gene: TRBV6-1
J gene: TRBJ1-1
D gene: NA
CDR3 protein: ASRWALEGAF

V gene: TRBV30
J gene: TRBJ1-5
D gene: NA
CDR3 protein: AWSPPGPPNQPQH

V gene: TRBV6-5
J gene: TRBJ2-5
D gene: NA
CDR3 protein: ASKSGFWGETQY

V gene: TRBV10-3
J gene: TRBJ1-2
D gene: TRBD1
CDR3 protein: AISTTGVHYGYT

V gene: TRBV11-2
J gene: TRBJ1-5
D gene: NA
CDR3 protein: ASSLAQNQPQH

V gene: TRBV18
J gene: TRBJ1-1
D gene: NA
CDR3 protein: ASSLLPPQGLTEAF

V gene: TRBV28
J gene: TRBJ2-7
D gene: TRBD2
CDR3 protein: ASSSPTSGGSYEQY

V gene: TRBV11-3
J gene: TRBJ2-7
D gene: TRBD1
CDR3 protein: ASSTGQGSTEQY

V gene: TRBV10-1
J gene: TRBJ2-5
D gene: NA
CDR3 protein: ASSENQKGETQY

V gene: TRBV5-1
J gene: TRBJ1-2
D gene: TRBD1
CDR3 protein: ASSFYRDRDGYT

V gene: TRBV11-2
J gene: TRBJ2-1
D gene: TRBD2
CDR3 protein: ASNPRVTSGTRGEQF

V gene: TRBV7-9
J gene: TRBJ2-7
D gene: NA
CDR3 protein: ASGQAYGEQY

V gene: TRBV10-3
J gene: TRBJ2-5
D gene: TRBD2
CDR3 protein: AISTSGGSGETQY

V gene: TRBV30
J gene: TRBJ1-2
D gene: TRBD1
CDR3 protein: AWSYGTGSYGYT

V gene: TRBV2
J gene: TRBJ2-7
D gene: NA
CDR3 protein: ASRGKTSGSLAYEQY

V gene: TRBV5-1
J gene: TRBJ1-3
D gene: NA
CDR3 protein: ASSLGGNSGNTIY

V gene: TRBV7-3
J gene: TRBJ2-1
D gene: NA
CDR3 protein: ASSLTRSGATRNEQF

V gene: TRBV5-1
J gene: TRBJ1-1
D gene: TRBD1
CDR3 protein: ASSVDRVDTEAF